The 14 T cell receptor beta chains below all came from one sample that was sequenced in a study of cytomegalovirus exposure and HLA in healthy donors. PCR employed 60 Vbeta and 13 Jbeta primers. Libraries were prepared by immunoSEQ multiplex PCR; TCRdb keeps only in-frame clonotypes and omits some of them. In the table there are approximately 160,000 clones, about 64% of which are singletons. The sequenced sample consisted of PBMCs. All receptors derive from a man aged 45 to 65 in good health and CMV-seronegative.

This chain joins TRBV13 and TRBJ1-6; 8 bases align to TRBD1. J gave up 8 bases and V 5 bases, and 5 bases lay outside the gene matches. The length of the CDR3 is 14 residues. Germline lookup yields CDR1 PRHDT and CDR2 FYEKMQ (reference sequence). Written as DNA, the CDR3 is TGTGCCAGCAGCCCAGACAGGGGAGATTCACCCCTCCACTTT. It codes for CASSPDRGDSPLHF. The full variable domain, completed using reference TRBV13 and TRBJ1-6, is AAGVIQSPRHLIKEKRETATLKCYPIPRHDTVYWYQQGPGQDPQFLISFYEKMQSDKGSIPDRFSAQQFSDYHSELNMSSLELGDSALYFCASSPDRGDSPLHFGNGTRLTVT.

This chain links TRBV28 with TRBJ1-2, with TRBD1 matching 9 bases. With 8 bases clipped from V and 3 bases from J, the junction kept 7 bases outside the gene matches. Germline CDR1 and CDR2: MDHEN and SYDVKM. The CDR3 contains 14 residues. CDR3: CASVTGGADYGYTF. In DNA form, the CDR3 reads TGTGCCAGCGTAACAGGGGGCGCGGACTATGGCTACACCTTC.

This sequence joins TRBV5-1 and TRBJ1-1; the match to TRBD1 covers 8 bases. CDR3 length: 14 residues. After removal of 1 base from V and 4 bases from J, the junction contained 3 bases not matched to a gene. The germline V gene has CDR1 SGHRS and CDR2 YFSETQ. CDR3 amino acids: CASSLIDRGTEAFF. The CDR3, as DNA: TGCGCCAGCAGCTTGATTGACAGGGGCACTGAAGCTTTCTTT.

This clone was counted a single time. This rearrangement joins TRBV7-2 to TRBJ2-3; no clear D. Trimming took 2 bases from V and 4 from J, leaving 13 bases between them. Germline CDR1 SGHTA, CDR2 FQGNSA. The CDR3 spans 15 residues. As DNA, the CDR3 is TGTGCCAGCAGCTTAACTCTCGATCTAGCAGATACGCAGTATTTT. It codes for CASSLTLDLADTQYF.

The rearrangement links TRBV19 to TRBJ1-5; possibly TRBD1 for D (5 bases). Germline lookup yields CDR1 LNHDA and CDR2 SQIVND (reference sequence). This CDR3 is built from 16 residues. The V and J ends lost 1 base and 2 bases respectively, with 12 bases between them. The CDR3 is CASSIVGGDGNQPQHF. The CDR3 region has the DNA TGTGCCAGTAGTATAGTAGGAGGGGATGGCAATCAGCCCCAGCATTTT.

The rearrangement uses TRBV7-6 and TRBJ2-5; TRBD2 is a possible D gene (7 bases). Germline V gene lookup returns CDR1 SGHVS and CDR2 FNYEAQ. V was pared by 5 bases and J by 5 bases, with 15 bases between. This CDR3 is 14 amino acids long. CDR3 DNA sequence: TGTGCCAGCAGCGTAGACGGGGGGCCGGAGACCCAGTACTTC. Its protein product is CASSVDGGPETQYF.

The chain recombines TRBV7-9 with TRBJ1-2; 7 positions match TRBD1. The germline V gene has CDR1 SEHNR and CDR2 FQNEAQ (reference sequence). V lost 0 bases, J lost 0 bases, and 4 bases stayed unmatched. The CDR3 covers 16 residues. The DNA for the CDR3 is TGTGCCAGCAGCTTAGCGGACAGGACTACTAACTATGGCTACACCTTC. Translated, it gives CASSLADRTTNYGYTF.

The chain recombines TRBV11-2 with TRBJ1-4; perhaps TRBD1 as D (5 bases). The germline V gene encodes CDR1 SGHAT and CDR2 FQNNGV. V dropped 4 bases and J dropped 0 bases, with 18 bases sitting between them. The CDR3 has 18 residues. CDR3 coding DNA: TGTGCCAGCAGCTGGGGGTCGGGGGTCCCTACAACTAATGAAAAACTGTTTTTT. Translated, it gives CASSWGSGVPTTNEKLFF.

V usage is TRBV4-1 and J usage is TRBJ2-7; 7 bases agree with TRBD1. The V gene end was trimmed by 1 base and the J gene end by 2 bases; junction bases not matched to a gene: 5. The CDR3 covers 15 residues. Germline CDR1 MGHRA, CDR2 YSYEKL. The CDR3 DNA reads TGCGCCAGCAGCCAAGCACAGGGGATAGCCTACGAGCAGTACTTC. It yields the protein CASSQAQGIAYEQYF.

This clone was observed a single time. In nucleotides, the CDR3 is TGTGCCATCAGTGAGGGAGGGACAGTCTACGAGCAGTACTTC. Translating gives CAISEGGTVYEQYF. This chain joins TRBV10-3 and TRBJ2-7, with D possibly TRBD1 on 7 matching bases. CDR1 and CDR2 (germline): ENHRY, SYGVKD. V lost 2 bases and J 3 bases, leaving 11 bases between the germline ends. The CDR3 spans 14 residues.

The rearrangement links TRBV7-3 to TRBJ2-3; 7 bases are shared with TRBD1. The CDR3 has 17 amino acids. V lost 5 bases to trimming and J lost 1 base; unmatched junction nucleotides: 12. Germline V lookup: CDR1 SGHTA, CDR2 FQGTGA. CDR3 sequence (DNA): TGTGCCAGCAGCGACTGGGGACAGCTTACCCGCACAGATACGCAGTATTTT. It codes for CASSDWGQLTRTDTQYF. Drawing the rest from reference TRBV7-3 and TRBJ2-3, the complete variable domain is GAGVSQTPSNKVTEKGKYVELRCDPISGHTALYWYRQSLGQGPEFLIYFQGTGAADDSGLPNDRFFAVRPEGSVSTLKIQRTERGDSAVYLCASSDWGQLTRTDTQYFGPGTRLTVL.

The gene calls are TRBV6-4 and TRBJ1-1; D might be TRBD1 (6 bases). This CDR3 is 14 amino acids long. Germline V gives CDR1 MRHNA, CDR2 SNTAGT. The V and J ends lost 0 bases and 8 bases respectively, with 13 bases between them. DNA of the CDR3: TGTGCCAGCAGTGACTCGGCGGGGGCCAAAGAAGCTTTCTTT. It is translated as CASSDSAGAKEAFF.

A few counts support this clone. CDR3 bases: TGTGCCAGCAGTGACAGGGCCCCTCGCAATCAGCCCCAGCATTTT. This translates into CASSDRAPRNQPQHF. This sequence joins TRBV6-1 and TRBJ1-5; D perhaps matches TRBD1 (5 bases). The CDR3 is made up of 15 amino acids. The V gene lost 3 bases and the J gene lost 2 bases, with 11 bases spanning the gap. Germline V lookup: CDR1 MNHNS, CDR2 SASEGT.

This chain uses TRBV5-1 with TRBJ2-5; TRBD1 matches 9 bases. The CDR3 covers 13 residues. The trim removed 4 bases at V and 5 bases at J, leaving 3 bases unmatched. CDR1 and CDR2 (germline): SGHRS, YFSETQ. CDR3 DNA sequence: TGCGCCAGCAGCCGGGACAGGGATGAGACCCAGTACTTC. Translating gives CASSRDRDETQYF.